These 8 T cell receptor beta chains were sequenced from one sample in a study of post-analysis software for immune sequencing data. Prepared TCR beta cDNA libraries contained unique molecular identifiers. One entry per CDR3 protein, called by TCRdb with MiXCR from the PCR reads. The data contain around 400,000 distinct CDR3 sequences, approximately 37% of them seen just once; the ten biggest clones take up 7.5% to 8.5%. The antigens of these receptors remain unknown. Findings and limits, study-wide: Among five TRBV segments more frequent in patients than controls were TRBV5-6, TRBV5-1 and TRBV20-1.

Sequencing was done on a sample of blood. The receptors come from a girl aged 2 to 9 with multiple sclerosis.

A few counts support this clonotype. The V and J genes are TRBV11-2 and TRBJ2-7, with TRBD1 as a possible D gene (6 bases). The CDR3 contains 14 residues. CDR1 and CDR2 (germline): SGHAT, FQNNGV. Trimming pared 3 bases from V and 3 bases from J, leaving 12 bases between. The CDR3 loop is CASSFAGDVYEQYF. CDR3 DNA sequence: TGTGCCAGCAGCTTTGCAGGGGACGTCTACGAGCAGTACTTC.

This clonotype has a handful of counts. V gene TRBV12-3 or TRBV12-4 combines with J gene TRBJ2-7, with 9 bases matching TRBD1. Trimming took 5 bases from V and 12 from J; bases not matched to a gene: 11. CDR3 length: 13 residues. This chain's CDR3 is CASSPPDRGDTYF. For the CDR3, the DNA is TGTGCCAGCAGTCCGCCGGACAGGGGAGATACGTACTTC.

This sequence joins TRBV28 and TRBJ2-4; 10 bases match TRBD1. The end of the DNA is better explained by TRBJ2-7, so the J call may be wrong. The CDR3 contains 15 residues. CDR1 is MDHEN, CDR2 SYDVKM, per germline. The CDR3 DNA sequence: TGTGCCAGCAGTTCTCCCGGGACAGGGGCCTACGAGCAGTACTTC. Translating gives CASSSPGTGAYEQYF.

This clonotype was seen only a few times. The CDR3 here is CASSHQGYYEQYF. The CDR3 coding sequence is TGTGCCAGTAGCCACCAGGGGTACTACGAGCAGTACTTC. V and J are TRBV19 and TRBJ2-7; D perhaps matches TRBD1 (6 bases). The length of the CDR3 is 13 residues. Germline V gene sequence: CDR1 LNHDA, CDR2 SQIVND (reference sequence). Trimming took off 6 bases at V and 3 bases at J, with 12 bases between the two ends.

The chain uses TRBV12-3 or TRBV12-4 and TRBJ2-3, with D possibly TRBD1 on 5 matching bases. The CDR3 consists of 14 residues. The ends were cut back, 5 bases at V and 1 base at J, with 10 bases in the middle. The CDR3 nucleotides read TGTGCCAGCAGTGCAGACAGACGCACAGATACGCAGTATTTT. Translated: CASSADRRTDTQYF.

The rearrangement joins TRBV6-6 to TRBJ2-2; D unclear. CDR1 MNHNY and CDR2 SVGAGI come from the germline V gene (reference sequence). This CDR3 region has 16 residues. The V gene lost 2 bases and the J gene lost 0 bases, with 10 bases spanning the gap. CDR3 residues: CASSYGFRPNTGELFF. The DNA of the CDR3 is TGTGCCAGCAGTTACGGTTTCCGGCCGAACACCGGGGAGCTGTTTTTT.

The gene calls are TRBV6-6 and TRBJ1-2, with D hard to call. The CDR3 has 11 amino acids. Deletions cut 0 bases from V and 13 bases from J, with 9 bases between. Germline CDR1 MNHNY, CDR2 SVGAGI (reference sequence). CDR3 coding DNA: TGTGCCAGCAGTTACTCCCGGGGAACCACCTTC. Its protein product is CASSYSRGTTF.

This chain uses TRBV19 with TRBJ2-1, with TRBD2 identical over 12 bases. V was pared by 9 bases and J by 6 bases, with 9 bases of the junction left unmatched. Germline CDR1 reads LNHDA; CDR2 reads SQIVND (reference sequence). The CDR3 has 15 residues. This chain's CDR3 is CASTRLAGVGNEQFF. The CDR3 DNA reads TGTGCCAGCACACGACTAGCGGGAGTAGGCAATGAGCAGTTCTTC.